This TCR beta chain derives from a study of CD8+ T cells in alopecia areata. Overall study results and limits: Significant decreases in scalp clonality and expanded CD8+ clones followed tofacitinib treatment.

In the case of this clone: Its specificity is not known.

As to treatment: oral pan-JAK inhibitor, 5-10 mg twice daily. The V gene's germline CDR1 is MGHDK and CDR2 SYGVNS. There are 14 residues in the CDR3. The V end lost 2 bases, the J end lost 1 base, and 8 bases lay between the germline ends. cDNA serving as the sequencing template came from extracted, reverse transcribed RNA. Data came from immunoSEQ multiplex PCR; TCRdb stores just in-frame clones and leaves some out. The profile shows about 210,000 clones, roughly 40% of them singletons. This receptor was taken from a human donor with alopecia areata. The sample here was CD4+ T cells sorted from blood, taken around week 37, from a patient treated with tofacitinib. The genes are TRBV25-1 and TRBJ1-1; D is possibly TRBD1 (6 bases). The CDR3 region is CASSEIQGNTEAFF. The CDR3 DNA reads as TGTGCCAGCAGTGAAATACAGGGGAACACTGAAGCTTTCTTT.